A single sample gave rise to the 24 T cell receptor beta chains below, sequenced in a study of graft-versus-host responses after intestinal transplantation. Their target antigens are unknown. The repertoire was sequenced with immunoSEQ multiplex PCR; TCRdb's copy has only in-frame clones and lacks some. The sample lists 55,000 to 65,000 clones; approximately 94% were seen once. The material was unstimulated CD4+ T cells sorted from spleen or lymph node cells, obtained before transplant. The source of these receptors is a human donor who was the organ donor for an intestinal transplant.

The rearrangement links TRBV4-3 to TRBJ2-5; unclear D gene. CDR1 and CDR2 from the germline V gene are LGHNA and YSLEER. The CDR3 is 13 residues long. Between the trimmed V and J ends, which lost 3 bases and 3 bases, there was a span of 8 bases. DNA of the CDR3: TGCGCCAGCAGCCAGATAAGGGAAGAGACCCAGTACTTC. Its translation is CASSQIREETQYF.

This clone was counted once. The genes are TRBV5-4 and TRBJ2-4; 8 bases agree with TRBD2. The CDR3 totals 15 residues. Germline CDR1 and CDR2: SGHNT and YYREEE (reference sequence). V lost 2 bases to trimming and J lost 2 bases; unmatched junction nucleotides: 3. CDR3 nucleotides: TGTGCCAGCAGCTTCGGCGGGGGGCCCAAAAACATTCAGTACTTC. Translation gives CASSFGGGPKNIQYF.

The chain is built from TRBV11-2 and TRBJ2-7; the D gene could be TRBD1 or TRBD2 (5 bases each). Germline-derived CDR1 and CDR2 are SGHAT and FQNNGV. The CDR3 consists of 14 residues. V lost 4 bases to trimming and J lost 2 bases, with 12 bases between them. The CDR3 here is CASSSRWGPYEQYF. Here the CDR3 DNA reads TGTGCCAGCAGCTCTAGATGGGGACCCTACGAGCAGTACTTC.

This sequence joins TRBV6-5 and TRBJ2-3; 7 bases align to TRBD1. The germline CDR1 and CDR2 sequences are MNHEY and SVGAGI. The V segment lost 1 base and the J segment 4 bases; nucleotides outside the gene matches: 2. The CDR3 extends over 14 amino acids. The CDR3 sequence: CASSYLGGADTQYF. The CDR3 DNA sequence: TGTGCCAGCAGTTACTTAGGGGGCGCAGATACGCAGTATTTT.

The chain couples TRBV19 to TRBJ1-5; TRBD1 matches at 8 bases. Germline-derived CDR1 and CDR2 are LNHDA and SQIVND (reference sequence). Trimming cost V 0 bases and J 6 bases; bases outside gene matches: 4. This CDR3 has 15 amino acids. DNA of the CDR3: TGTGCCAGTAGTATAGATGATACAGGGGGTCAGCCCCAGCATTTT. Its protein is CASSIDDTGGQPQHF.

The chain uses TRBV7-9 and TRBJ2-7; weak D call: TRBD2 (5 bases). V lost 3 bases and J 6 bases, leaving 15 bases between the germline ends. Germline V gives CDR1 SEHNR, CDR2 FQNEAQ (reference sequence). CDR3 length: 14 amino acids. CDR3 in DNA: TGTGCCAGCAGCTTCATCCCGGGGTCGGGCGAGCAGTACTTC. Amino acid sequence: CASSFIPGSGEQYF.

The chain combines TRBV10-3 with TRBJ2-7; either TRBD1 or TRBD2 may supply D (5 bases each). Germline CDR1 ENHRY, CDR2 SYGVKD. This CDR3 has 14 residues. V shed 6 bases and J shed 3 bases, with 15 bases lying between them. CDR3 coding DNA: TGTGCCATCAGGGGGGTAGCTTTGGGCTACGAGCAGTACTTC. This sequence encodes CAIRGVALGYEQYF.

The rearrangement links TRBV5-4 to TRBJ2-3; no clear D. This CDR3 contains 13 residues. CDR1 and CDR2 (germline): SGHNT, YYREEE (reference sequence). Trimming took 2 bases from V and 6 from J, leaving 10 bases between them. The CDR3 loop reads CASSLVPTDTQYF. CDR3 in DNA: TGTGCCAGCAGCTTAGTACCGACTGATACGCAGTATTTT. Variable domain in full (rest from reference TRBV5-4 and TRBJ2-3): ETGVTQSPTHLIKTRGQQVTLRCSSQSGHNTVSWYQQALGQGPQFIFQYYREEENGRGNFPPRFSGLQFPNYSSELNVNALELDDSALYLCASSLVPTDTQYFGPGTRLTVL.

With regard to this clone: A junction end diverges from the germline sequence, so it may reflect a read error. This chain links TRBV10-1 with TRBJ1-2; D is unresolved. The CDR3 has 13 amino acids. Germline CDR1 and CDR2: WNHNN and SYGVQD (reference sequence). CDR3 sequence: CANSSTFTYGYTF. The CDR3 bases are TGCGCCAACAGTTCTACATTTACCTATGGCTACACCTTC.

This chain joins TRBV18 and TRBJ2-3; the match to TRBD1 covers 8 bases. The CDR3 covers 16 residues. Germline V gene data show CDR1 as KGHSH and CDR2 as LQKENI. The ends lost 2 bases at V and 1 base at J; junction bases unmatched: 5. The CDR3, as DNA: TGTGCCAGCTCACCAGTGACAGGGGTCGGCACAGATACGCAGTATTTT. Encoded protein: CASSPVTGVGTDTQYF.

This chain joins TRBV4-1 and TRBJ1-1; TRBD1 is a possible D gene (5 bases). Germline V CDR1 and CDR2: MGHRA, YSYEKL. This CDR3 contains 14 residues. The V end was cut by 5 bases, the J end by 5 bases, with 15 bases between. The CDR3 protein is CASSTQPTVTEAFF. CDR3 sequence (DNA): TGCGCCAGCAGCACCCAGCCGACAGTGACTGAAGCTTTCTTT.

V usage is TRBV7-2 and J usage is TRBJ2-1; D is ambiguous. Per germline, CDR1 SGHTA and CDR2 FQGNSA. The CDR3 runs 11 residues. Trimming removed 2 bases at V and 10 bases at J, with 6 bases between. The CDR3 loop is CASSLLMEQFF. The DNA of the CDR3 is TGTGCCAGCAGCTTACTAATGGAGCAGTTCTTC.

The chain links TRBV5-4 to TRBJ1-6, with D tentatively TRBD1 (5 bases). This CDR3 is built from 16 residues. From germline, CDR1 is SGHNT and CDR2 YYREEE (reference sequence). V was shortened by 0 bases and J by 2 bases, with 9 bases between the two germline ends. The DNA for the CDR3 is TGTGCCAGCAGCTTGGGGGGGATGGCCTATAATTCACCCCTCCACTTT. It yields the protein CASSLGGMAYNSPLHF. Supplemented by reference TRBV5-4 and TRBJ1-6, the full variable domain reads ETGVTQSPTHLIKTRGQQVTLRCSSQSGHNTVSWYQQALGQGPQFIFQYYREEENGRGNFPPRFSGLQFPNYSSELNVNALELDDSALYLCASSLGGMAYNSPLHFGNGTRLTVT.

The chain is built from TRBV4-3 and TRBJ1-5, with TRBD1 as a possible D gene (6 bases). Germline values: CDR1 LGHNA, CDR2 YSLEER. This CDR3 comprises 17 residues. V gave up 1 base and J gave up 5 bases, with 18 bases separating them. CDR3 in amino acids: CASSQGYLQGRDQPQHF. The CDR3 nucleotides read TGCGCCAGCAGCCAAGGGTACCTACAGGGTAGGGATCAGCCCCAGCATTTT.

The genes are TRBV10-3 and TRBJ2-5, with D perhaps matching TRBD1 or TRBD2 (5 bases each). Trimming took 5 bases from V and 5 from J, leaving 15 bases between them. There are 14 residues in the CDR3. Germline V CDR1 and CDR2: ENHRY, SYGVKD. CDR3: CAISSGTSGETQYF. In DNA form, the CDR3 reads TGTGCCATCAGTTCCGGGACCTCCGGGGAGACCCAGTACTTC.

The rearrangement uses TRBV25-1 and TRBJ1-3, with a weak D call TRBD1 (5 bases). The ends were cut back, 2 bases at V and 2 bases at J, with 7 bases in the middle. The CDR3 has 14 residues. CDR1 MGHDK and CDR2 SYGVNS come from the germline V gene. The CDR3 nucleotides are TGTGCCAGCAGTGAACGACAGACTGGAAACACCATATATTTT. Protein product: CASSERQTGNTIYF.

The CDR3: CASSNTGTGGEQYF. The CDR3 DNA follows: TGCGCCAGCAGCAACACCGGGACAGGAGGCGAGCAGTACTTC. The V and J genes are TRBV5-1 and TRBJ2-7, with 8 bases lining up with TRBD1. J gave up 6 bases and V 4 bases, and 9 bases lay outside the gene matches. The CDR3 length is 14 residues. The germline V gene encodes CDR1 SGHRS and CDR2 YFSETQ.

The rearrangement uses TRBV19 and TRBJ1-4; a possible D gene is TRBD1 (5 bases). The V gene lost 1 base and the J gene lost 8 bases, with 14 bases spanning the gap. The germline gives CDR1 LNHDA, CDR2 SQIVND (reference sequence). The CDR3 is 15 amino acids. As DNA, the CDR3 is TGTGCCAGTAGTATAGTTGGCACAGGAGGGGAAAAACTGTTTTTT. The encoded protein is CASSIVGTGGEKLFF.

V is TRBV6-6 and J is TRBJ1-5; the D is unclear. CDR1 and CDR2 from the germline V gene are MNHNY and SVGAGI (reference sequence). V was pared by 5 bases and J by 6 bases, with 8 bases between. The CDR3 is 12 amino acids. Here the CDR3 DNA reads TGTGCCAGCAGTGCCCCAGCTCAGCCCCAGCATTTT. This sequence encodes CASSAPAQPQHF.

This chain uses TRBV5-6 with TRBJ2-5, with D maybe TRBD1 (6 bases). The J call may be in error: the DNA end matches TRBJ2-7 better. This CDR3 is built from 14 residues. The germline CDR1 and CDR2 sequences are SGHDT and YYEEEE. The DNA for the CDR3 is TGTGCCAGCAGCTTGGAAGGACAGACCTACGAGCAGTACTTC. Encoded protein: CASSLEGQTYEQYF.

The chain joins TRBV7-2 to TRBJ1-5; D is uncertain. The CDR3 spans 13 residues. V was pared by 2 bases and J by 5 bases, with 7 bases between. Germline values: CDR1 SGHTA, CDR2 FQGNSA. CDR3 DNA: TGTGCCAGCAGCTTACGGGTTCATCAGCCCCAGCATTTT. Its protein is CASSLRVHQPQHF.

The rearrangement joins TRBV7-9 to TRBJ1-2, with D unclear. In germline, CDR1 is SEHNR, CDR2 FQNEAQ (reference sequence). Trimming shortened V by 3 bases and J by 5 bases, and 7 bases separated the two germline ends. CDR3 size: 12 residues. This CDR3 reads CASSFTAYGYTF. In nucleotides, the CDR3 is TGTGCCAGCAGCTTTACAGCTTATGGCTACACCTTC.

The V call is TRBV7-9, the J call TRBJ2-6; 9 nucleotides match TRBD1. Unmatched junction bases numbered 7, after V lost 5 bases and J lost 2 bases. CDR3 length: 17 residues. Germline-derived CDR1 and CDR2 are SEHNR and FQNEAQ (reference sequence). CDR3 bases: TGTGCCAGCAGCCAAAAGACAGGGGGGGCTGGGGCCAACGTCCTGACTTTC. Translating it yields CASSQKTGGAGANVLTF.

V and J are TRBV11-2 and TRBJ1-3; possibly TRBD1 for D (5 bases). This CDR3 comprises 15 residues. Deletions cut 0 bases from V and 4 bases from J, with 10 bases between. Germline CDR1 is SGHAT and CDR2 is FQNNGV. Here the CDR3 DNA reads TGTGCCAGCAGCTTAGACGGGACGGGGGGAAACACCATATATTTT. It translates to CASSLDGTGGNTIYF.